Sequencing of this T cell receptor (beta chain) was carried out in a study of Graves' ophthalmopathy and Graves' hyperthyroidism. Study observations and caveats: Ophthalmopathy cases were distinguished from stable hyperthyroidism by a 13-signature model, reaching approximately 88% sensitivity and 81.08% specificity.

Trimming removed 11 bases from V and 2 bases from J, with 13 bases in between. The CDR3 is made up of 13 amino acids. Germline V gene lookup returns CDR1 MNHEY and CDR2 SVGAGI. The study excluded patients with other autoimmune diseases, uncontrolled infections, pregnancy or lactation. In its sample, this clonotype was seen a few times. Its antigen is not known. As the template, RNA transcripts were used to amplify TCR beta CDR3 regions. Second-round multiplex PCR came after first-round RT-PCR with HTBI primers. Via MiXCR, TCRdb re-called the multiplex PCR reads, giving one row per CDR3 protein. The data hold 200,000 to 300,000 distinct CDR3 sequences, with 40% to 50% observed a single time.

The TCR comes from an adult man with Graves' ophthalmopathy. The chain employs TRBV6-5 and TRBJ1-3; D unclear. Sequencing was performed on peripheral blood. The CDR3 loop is CAAGRPTGNTIYF. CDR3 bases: TGTGCCGCCGGCCGGCCTACTGGAAACACCATATATTTT.